These 32 T cell receptor beta chains share one sample of origin, sequenced in a study of shared clonotypes between healthy human individuals. Using immunoSEQ multiplex PCR, the repertoire was profiled, and TCRdb retains in-frame clones only, with some absent. The data contain about 520,000 clones, roughly 95% of them seen just once; the ten biggest clones take up 0.05% to 0.08%. Source material: naive CD4+ T cells sorted from blood. The subset denotes: CD45RA+ positively selected. Source of these receptors: a woman aged 25 to 39 in good health.

This chain links TRBV5-6 with TRBJ2-5; perhaps TRBD2 as D (5 bases). Near its end, the DNA agrees better with TRBJ2-7, so the J call may be wrong. This CDR3 is built from 15 residues. Looked up from germline, CDR1 is SGHDT and CDR2 is YYEEEE. The DNA for the CDR3 is TGTGCCAGCAGGGCGAATCGGGGTCGGTTGTACGAGCAGTACTTC. This encodes CASRANRGRLYEQYF.

CDR3: CASSSRTAANEKLFF. CDR3 coding DNA: TGCGCCAGCAGCTCCAGGACAGCCGCAAATGAAAAACTGTTTTTT. The chain is built from TRBV5-1 and TRBJ1-4; TRBD1 might be the D (6 bases). V gave up 3 bases and J gave up 5 bases, with 14 bases separating them. This CDR3 has 15 amino acids. The germline V gene encodes CDR1 SGHRS and CDR2 YFSETQ.

The chain has TRBV28 and TRBJ2-5; the D is unclear. V lost 2 bases and J lost 0, with 7 bases in between. The CDR3 runs 14 residues. From germline, CDR1 is MDHEN and CDR2 SYDVKM. CDR3 nucleotide sequence: TGTGCCAGCAGTTTAGCAGGCAACCAAGAGACCCAGTACTTC. Its protein product is CASSLAGNQETQYF. The full variable domain, rest sourced from reference TRBV28 and TRBJ2-5, is DVKVTQSSRYLVKRTGEKVFLECVQDMDHENMFWYRQDPGLGLRLIYFSYDVKMKEKGDIPEGYSVSREKKERFSLILESASTNQTSMYLCASSLAGNQETQYFGPGTRLLVL.

The chain joins TRBV19 to TRBJ2-2; TRBD2 might be the D (6 bases). V gave up 4 bases and J gave up 6 bases, with 6 bases separating them. From germline, CDR1 is LNHDA and CDR2 SQIVND (reference sequence). This CDR3 comprises 12 residues. CDR3 in amino acids: CASSRDSGELFF. Written as DNA, the CDR3 is TGTGCCAGTAGTAGGGACTCCGGGGAGCTGTTTTTT.

The CDR3 DNA follows: TGTGCCTGTCCAGGGACGAACACTGAAGCTTTCTTT. Its translation is CACPGTNTEAFF. V usage is TRBV30 and J usage is TRBJ1-1, with D maybe TRBD1 (5 bases). The CDR3 is made up of 12 amino acids. The V gene lost 6 bases and the J gene lost 1 base, with 9 bases spanning the gap. Germline CDR1 GTSNPN, CDR2 SVGIG (reference sequence).

This clone was seen once. The V call is TRBV4-1, the J call TRBJ2-1; TRBD2 agrees at 12 bases. In germline, CDR1 is MGHRA, CDR2 YSYEKL. CDR3 length equals 14 residues. Germline trimming cut 4 bases from V and 9 bases from J; bases unmatched to any gene: 4. The CDR3 bases are TGCGCCAGCAGCCCCTCGGGACTAGCGGGTGAGCAGTTCTTC. Translated, it gives CASSPSGLAGEQFF.

This clone turned up a few times. CDR3: CASSNRVSGNTIYF. DNA of the CDR3: TGTGCCAGCTCGAACAGAGTCTCTGGAAACACCATATATTTT. The chain uses TRBV19 and TRBJ1-3; the D is unclear. CDR1 and CDR2 from the germline V gene are LNHDA and SQIVND (reference sequence). The CDR3 runs 14 residues. Trimming shortened V by 9 bases and J by 0 bases, and 12 bases separated the two germline ends.

The V call is TRBV6-6, the J call TRBJ2-5; TRBD2 aligns across 9 bases. The length of the CDR3 is 14 residues. Germline V gene data show CDR1 as MNHNY and CDR2 as SVGAGI (reference sequence). Trimming removed 6 bases from V and 4 bases from J; junction bases left unmatched: 6. CDR3 nucleotides: TGTGCCAGCAGCGTAGCGGGAGCAGGAGAGACCCAGTACTTC. Amino acids: CASSVAGAGETQYF.

The chain links TRBV28 to TRBJ2-7; D is tentatively TRBD1 or TRBD2 (5 bases each). Trimming shortened V by 7 bases and J by 0 bases, and 19 bases separated the two germline ends. The CDR3 has 16 residues. Germline CDR1 MDHEN, CDR2 SYDVKM. The DNA for the CDR3 is TGTGCCAGCACATCCGCCGAGGGGCCCACCTCCTACGAGCAGTACTTC. The encoded protein is CASTSAEGPTSYEQYF. The whole variable domain, remainder taken from reference TRBV28 and TRBJ2-7, is DVKVTQSSRYLVKRTGEKVFLECVQDMDHENMFWYRQDPGLGLRLIYFSYDVKMKEKGDIPEGYSVSREKKERFSLILESASTNQTSMYLCASTSAEGPTSYEQYFGPGTRLTVT.

The V and J genes are TRBV11-2 and TRBJ2-7; the match to TRBD1 covers 7 bases. Germline V gives CDR1 SGHAT, CDR2 FQNNGV. The CDR3 runs to 15 residues. The J segment lost 5 bases and the V segment lost 2 bases, leaving 9 bases of the junction unmatched. This CDR3 is CASSLPHRGIHEQYF. CDR3 bases: TGTGCCAGCAGCTTACCCCACAGGGGCATCCACGAGCAGTACTTC.

The rearrangement joins TRBV28 to TRBJ2-7, with TRBD1 identical over 12 bases. The CDR3 has 15 residues. After removal of 7 bases from V and 5 bases from J, the junction contained 9 bases not matched to a gene. Germline-derived CDR1 and CDR2 are MDHEN and SYDVKM. The CDR3 loop is CASIHGTGGVHEQYF. The CDR3 DNA reads as TGTGCCAGCATCCATGGGACAGGGGGCGTCCACGAGCAGTACTTC.

The chain uses TRBV27 and TRBJ1-5; D is undetermined. V shed 3 bases and J shed 4 bases, with 7 bases lying between them. The germline CDR1 and CDR2 sequences are MNHEY and SMNVEV (reference sequence). This CDR3 region has 13 residues. CDR3 sequence (DNA): TGTGCCAGCAGTTTGCGAGGGAATCAGCCCCAGCATTTT. Protein sequence: CASSLRGNQPQHF.

The V and J genes are TRBV4-1 and TRBJ2-5, with D perhaps matching TRBD1 (6 bases). CDR1 and CDR2 from the germline V gene are MGHRA and YSYEKL. This CDR3 is built from 14 residues. Trimming took 4 bases from V and 0 from J, leaving 9 bases between them. The CDR3 loop is CASSPGQNQETQYF. As DNA, the CDR3 is TGCGCCAGCAGCCCAGGACAGAACCAAGAGACCCAGTACTTC.

V usage is TRBV28 and J usage is TRBJ2-7, with 7 bases aligning to TRBD1. Germline lookup yields CDR1 MDHEN and CDR2 SYDVKM. V lost 5 bases, J lost 0 bases, and 10 bases stayed unmatched. This CDR3 has 16 amino acids. Written as DNA, the CDR3 is TGTGCCAGCAGTCTATACCGGGACAGAGCCTCCTACGAGCAGTACTTC. Its translation is CASSLYRDRASYEQYF.

This clone is a singleton in its sample. This chain uses TRBV6-5 with TRBJ2-7, with 12 bases lining up with TRBD2. Germline loops: CDR1 MNHEY, CDR2 SVGAGI. This CDR3 has 16 amino acids. Germline trimming cut 0 bases from V and 6 bases from J; bases unmatched to any gene: 6. CDR3 amino acids: CASSYSLAGGPREQYF. CDR3 coding DNA: TGTGCCAGCAGTTACTCTCTAGCGGGAGGGCCGCGCGAGCAGTACTTC.

V and J are TRBV19 and TRBJ1-2; 9 nucleotides align to TRBD1. Germline V lookup: CDR1 LNHDA, CDR2 SQIVND (reference sequence). Trimming at V came to 10 bases and at J to 4 bases, leaving 10 bases not matched to a gene. This CDR3 is 14 amino acids long. The CDR3 protein is CATSEGQGIYGYTF. CDR3 DNA: TGTGCCACGTCCGAGGGACAGGGAATCTATGGCTACACCTTC.

As DNA, the CDR3 is TGTGCCAGCAGCCAAGTCCGCAGGGGGCGCACAGATACGCAGTATTTT. Translated, it gives CASSQVRRGRTDTQYF. The rearrangement links TRBV14 to TRBJ2-3, with 8 positions matching TRBD1. After removal of 1 base from V and 1 base from J, the junction contained 4 bases not matched to a gene. Germline V gives CDR1 SGHDN, CDR2 FVKESK. This CDR3 is built from 16 residues.

V usage is TRBV5-1 and J usage is TRBJ1-5; D unresolved. This CDR3 has 12 amino acids. V was clipped by 0 bases and J by 6 bases, with 4 bases between them. Germline CDR1 SGHRS, CDR2 YFSETQ. The CDR3 region is CASSLAGQPQHF. CDR3 nucleotide sequence: TGCGCCAGCAGCTTGGCTGGTCAGCCCCAGCATTTT.

This rearrangement joins TRBV29-1 to TRBJ2-5; TRBD1 might be the D (6 bases). CDR1 is SQVTM and CDR2 is ANQGSEA in the germline V gene. CDR3 length equals 13 residues. Deletions cut 7 bases from V and 4 bases from J, with 16 bases between. This CDR3 reads CSGRQGQGETQYF. CDR3 DNA: TGCAGCGGCCGGCAGGGGCAGGGAGAGACCCAGTACTTC.

The chain combines TRBV30 with TRBJ2-7; no reliable D call. The CDR3 is 12 residues long. V lost 3 bases and J 1 base, leaving 7 bases between the germline ends. In germline, CDR1 is GTSNPN, CDR2 SVGIG (reference sequence). This CDR3 is CAWSLRSYEQYF. The CDR3 nucleotides are TGTGCCTGGAGCCTCCGGTCCTACGAGCAGTACTTC.

The rearrangement joins TRBV15 to TRBJ2-6; 7 bases line up with TRBD1. This CDR3 contains 16 residues. V was clipped by 5 bases and J by 1 base; unmatched bases: 5. Germline V gives CDR1 LNHNV, CDR2 YYDKDF (reference sequence). CDR3 region: CATSPRTGSGANVLTF. In DNA form, the CDR3 reads TGTGCCACCAGCCCGCGGACAGGATCTGGGGCCAACGTCCTGACTTTC. Variable domain in full (rest from reference TRBV15 and TRBJ2-6): DAMVIQNPRYQVTQFGKPVTLSCSQTLNHNVMYWYQQKSSQAPKLLFHYYDKDFNNEADTPDNFQSRRPNTSFCFLDIRSPGLGDTAMYLCATSPRTGSGANVLTFGAGSRLTVL.

The V gene is TRBV19, the J gene TRBJ2-1, with no clear D. The germline gives CDR1 LNHDA, CDR2 SQIVND (reference sequence). V was cut by 4 bases and J by 2 bases, with 12 bases left in between. The CDR3 totals 15 residues. The CDR3 DNA reads TGTGCCAGTAGTACCAAGCACTCTACCTACAATGAGCAGTTCTTC. It encodes CASSTKHSTYNEQFF.

The rearrangement links TRBV10-1 to TRBJ2-7; 7 nucleotides align to TRBD1. The junction had 5 bases not matched to a gene; V was cut back by 0 bases and J by 0 bases. The germline V gene encodes CDR1 WNHNN and CDR2 SYGVQD (reference sequence). The CDR3 runs to 16 residues. DNA for the CDR3: TGCGCCAGCAGTGAGTCGGGAACAGGGGCCTCCTACGAGCAGTACTTC. Its translation is CASSESGTGASYEQYF.

V gene TRBV13 combines with J gene TRBJ1-3, with D perhaps matching TRBD1 (6 bases). Germline assignment: CDR1 PRHDT and CDR2 FYEKMQ (reference sequence). The V gene lost 2 bases and the J gene lost 4 bases, with 12 bases spanning the gap. This CDR3 has 15 amino acids. CDR3 sequence: CASSLYAGEGNTIYF. The CDR3 nucleotides read TGTGCCAGCAGCTTATATGCAGGGGAAGGAAACACCATATATTTT.

In its sample, this clone was seen once. The chain couples TRBV7-9 to TRBJ2-5, with D perhaps given as TRBD1 or TRBD2 (5 bases each). The germline V gene has CDR1 SEHNR and CDR2 FQNEAQ (reference sequence). Between the trimmed V and J ends, which lost 1 base and 8 bases, there was a span of 17 bases. The CDR3 is 15 residues long. The CDR3 nucleotides read TGTGCCAGCAGCTTAGGAGGGACCGTGAAAGGAACCCAGTACTTC. The encoded protein is CASSLGGTVKGTQYF.

Only one count was recorded for this clone. The V gene is TRBV18, the J gene TRBJ2-3; 7 nucleotides agree with TRBD2. The germline gives CDR1 KGHSH, CDR2 LQKENI. The CDR3 spans 14 residues. Losses at the gene ends were 6 bases for V and 4 bases for J; bases not matched to a gene: 7. The CDR3: CASSPPGLPDTQYF. CDR3 DNA sequence: TGTGCCAGCTCGCCCCCGGGACTACCAGATACGCAGTATTTT.

This chain connects TRBV5-4 to TRBJ1-1; no reliable D call. The V end was cut by 3 bases, the J end by 0 bases, with 12 bases between. This CDR3 spans 15 amino acids. CDR1 is SGHNT and CDR2 is YYREEE in the germline V gene (reference sequence). The CDR3 DNA sequence: TGTGCCAGCAGCTCTGCCGGACTTATGAACACTGAAGCTTTCTTT. It translates to CASSSAGLMNTEAFF.

The chain joins TRBV7-9 to TRBJ2-7; D is ambiguous. Between the trimmed V and J ends, which lost 1 base and 9 bases, there was a span of 7 bases. The CDR3 extends over 11 amino acids. Per the germline V gene, CDR1 is SEHNR and CDR2 is FQNEAQ (reference sequence). CDR3 bases: TGTGCCAGCAGCTTAGAGGCAGGGCAGTACTTC. This encodes CASSLEAGQYF.

Only one count was recorded for this clone. This chain links TRBV10-3 with TRBJ2-7; TRBD1 aligns across 10 bases. The CDR3 spans 14 residues. Germline V gene data show CDR1 as ENHRY and CDR2 as SYGVKD. V lost 7 bases to trimming and J lost 6 bases; unmatched junction nucleotides: 9. CDR3 residues: CAITTGQGSPEQYF. CDR3 nucleotide sequence: TGTGCCATCACTACGGGACAGGGGAGCCCCGAGCAGTACTTC.

CDR3 loop: CASRKTLYEQYF. In DNA form, the CDR3 reads TGTGCCAGCAGGAAGACCCTTTACGAGCAGTACTTC. The rearrangement links TRBV6-1 to TRBJ2-7; D is unresolved. V lost 6 bases and J lost 4, with 10 bases in between. Germline-derived CDR1 and CDR2 are MNHNS and SASEGT. The CDR3 runs to 12 residues.

The chain is built from TRBV28 and TRBJ1-2; 9 bases match TRBD1. J was trimmed by 5 bases and V by 1 base; bases with no gene match: 5. CDR3 size: 15 residues. CDR1 and CDR2 from the germline V gene are MDHEN and SYDVKM. This CDR3 reads CASSLYRGRRYGYTF. The CDR3 DNA reads TGTGCCAGCAGTTTATACAGGGGGCGCAGATATGGCTACACCTTC.

The chain links TRBV19 to TRBJ2-4; possibly TRBD1 for D (6 bases). CDR1 and CDR2 (germline): LNHDA, SQIVND (reference sequence). With 5 bases removed from V and 6 bases from J, the gap between germline ends came to 17 bases. This CDR3 has 15 residues. The CDR3 reads CASSAQLVGGNIQYF. CDR3 nucleotide sequence: TGTGCCAGTAGTGCCCAGCTGGTAGGGGGAAACATTCAGTACTTC. Supplemented by reference TRBV19 and TRBJ2-4, the full variable domain reads DGGITQSPKYLFRKEGQNVTLSCEQNLNHDAMYWYRQDPGQGLRLIYYSQIVNDFQKGDIAEGYSVSREKKESFPLTVTSAQKNPTAFYLCASSAQLVGGNIQYFGAGTRLSVL.